A selection of T cell receptor beta chains follows, all from one sample in a study of regulatory T cells in long-lasting Graves disease. TCRdb passed the multiplex PCR reads through MiXCR, listing each CDR3 protein once. The table lists approximately 690,000 distinct CDR3 sequences, approximately 29% of them singletons. The sequenced sample was peripheral blood mononuclear cells (PBMCs), obtained when the disease was refractory, from a patient treated with antithyroid drugs. The source of these receptors is a female donor with Graves disease. CDR3s include the opening cysteine and the closing phenylalanine or tryptophan.

cdr3_aa cdr3_length j_call v_call
CASSLGLAGGRQETQYF 17 TRBJ2-5 TRBV11-2
CASSAGHNYGYTF 13 TRBJ1-2 TRBV5-1
CASSVGGVQETQYF 14 TRBJ2-5 TRBV9
CASSELFTGELFF 13 TRBJ2-2 TRBV2
CASSLQQSNQPQHF 14 TRBJ1-5 TRBV7-8
CVSSLSMAQETQYF 14 TRBJ2-5 TRBV27
CAIYRGAYGYTF 12 TRBJ1-2 TRBV10-3
CASSTRGNSPLHF 13 TRBJ1-6 TRBV12-3/TRBV12-4
CASSLGRQEQYF 12 TRBJ2-7 TRBV7-2
CASSDSRWRESKNIQYF 17 TRBJ2-4 TRBV6-4
CASSSTIAGEVYEQYF 16 TRBJ2-7 TRBV7-3
CASSLGTTTYNEQFF 15 TRBJ2-1 TRBV5-1
CSATAVGPSRNSPLHF 16 TRBJ1-6 TRBV20-1
CASSYSPRQDYEQYF 15 TRBJ2-7 TRBV6-2/TRBV6-3
CASSYPDREHGYTF 14 TRBJ1-2 TRBV6-2/TRBV6-3
CASSQGQGIEAFF 13 TRBJ1-1 TRBV28
CASSSDRGYTGELFF 15 TRBJ2-2 TRBV12-3/TRBV12-4
CSARGGGRVNTGELFF 16 TRBJ2-2 TRBV20-1
CASRPTGGYHQPQHF 15 TRBJ1-5 TRBV19
CASSRHPENYGYTF 14 TRBJ1-2 TRBV27
CASSFLREYLYGYTF 15 TRBJ1-2 TRBV5-6
CASSLSGRGEGYTF 14 TRBJ1-2 TRBV27
CASSLSWPMAEAFF 14 TRBJ1-1 TRBV12-3/TRBV12-4
CASSPWLAGGMTGELFF 17 TRBJ2-2 TRBV7-3
CASSRTRQASYEQYF 15 TRBJ2-7 TRBV11-2
CSASQGRETQYF 12 TRBJ2-5 TRBV20-1
CASSLGTDSYEQYF 14 TRBJ2-7 TRBV28
CASSQWRDAGELFF 14 TRBJ2-2 TRBV3-1
CASSLGTGGWTGELFF 16 TRBJ2-2 TRBV28
CASSYSGTGLTYEQYF 16 TRBJ2-7 TRBV6-2/TRBV6-3
CASGKGGDQPQHF 13 TRBJ1-5 TRBV13
CASRTPGMSNQPQHF 15 TRBJ1-5 TRBV12-3/TRBV12-4
CASSQGQGFGEAFF 14 TRBJ1-1 TRBV2
CASSLSGVAKNIQYF 15 TRBJ2-4 TRBV5-1